This is a list of T cell receptor beta chains from one sample in a study of T cell changes during pregnancy in multiple sclerosis. Sequenced by immunoSEQ multiplex PCR; TCRdb stores in-frame clones only, minus some. The sample carries some 45,000 clones, 95% recorded once. The input for sequencing was CD8+ T cells from peripheral blood mononuclear cells, taken in the first trimester of pregnancy. The receptor source for this set is a female donor with multiple sclerosis, enrolled in a pregnancy study. Both conserved end residues are part of each CDR3. A D gene is named only where the DNA matches it firmly. Clone size is shown for a subset of rows, as once, few, many or a class of expanded clone.

d_gene,abundance,j_gene,v_gene,CDR3aa
TRBD1,.,TRBJ2-1,TRBV7-9,CASSLGDRGEYNEQFF
TRBD2,.,TRBJ2-7,TRBV18,CASSPSGRAYEQYF
.,.,TRBJ1-4,TRBV6-1,CASSEKARLGAPNEKLFF
.,.,TRBJ1-2,TRBV16,CASSQSRGFYGYTF
.,.,TRBJ1-3,TRBV7-9,CASSLGRQSSGNTIYF
.,.,TRBJ2-7,TRBV7-8,CASSLEARRDFDEQYF
TRBD2,.,TRBJ2-2,TRBV7-6,CASSPGRAGELFF
TRBD2,.,TRBJ2-2,TRBV6-1,CASSEASGDTGELFF
.,.,TRBJ2-5,TRBV10-1,CASSEYGGETQYF
.,.,TRBJ1-5,TRBV19,CASSIHSNSNQPQHF
TRBD2,.,TRBJ2-7,TRBV10-2,CASTQPGMGLAGEEVWEQYF
.,.,TRBJ1-2,TRBV7-8,CASSLEGRPNYGYTF
.,.,TRBJ1-5,TRBV9,CASSVSGENQPQHF
.,.,TRBJ2-1,TRBV10-3,CAISESQGSYNEQFF
TRBD1,.,TRBJ1-2,TRBV9,CASSVRTGGDYGYTF
.,.,TRBJ1-5,TRBV7-8,CASSASGGPQPQHF
.,.,TRBJ2-7,TRBV5-1,CASSQTGTYEQYF
.,.,TRBJ1-2,TRBV19,CASSMVYGGGYTF
.,.,TRBJ1-2,TRBV27,CASSARRDKIYGYTF
.,.,TRBJ1-1,TRBV15,CATSRSTTAGDTEAFF
TRBD2,.,TRBJ2-3,TRBV9,CASSVGAGGTTDTQYF
.,.,TRBJ1-1,TRBV4-1,CASSRRGGGTEAFF
.,.,TRBJ2-1,TRBV7-9,CASSLQGQYPNEQFF
.,.,TRBJ2-3,TRBV27,CASSLFGTDTQYF
TRBD1,.,TRBJ1-1,TRBV19,CASRTGSLTEAFF
.,.,TRBJ2-3,TRBV28,CASRPNPGTEDYTDRAQYF
TRBD2,.,TRBJ2-2,TRBV7-2,CASFRLAGSGTGELFF
TRBD1,.,TRBJ1-2,TRBV30,CAWSSGQGSYGYTF
TRBD2,.,TRBJ2-1,TRBV11-2,CASSLGPRGGSYNEQFF
TRBD1,.,TRBJ2-1,TRBV7-3,CASSHARGQPNNEQFF
.,.,TRBJ2-1,TRBV21-1,CASSMTGTSGLWSYNEQFF
TRBD2,.,TRBJ2-1,TRBV7-9,CAIQLAGVIAINEQFF
.,.,TRBJ1-1,TRBV30,CAWSVLLGATEAFF
TRBD1,.,TRBJ2-7,TRBV27,CASRYRGMLPYEQYF
TRBD2,.,TRBJ2-1,TRBV29-1,CSVMGLAYYNEQFF
TRBD1,.,TRBJ2-7,TRBV7-9,CASSRRDREYERTYEQYF
TRBD2,.,TRBJ2-7,TRBV14,CASSQEGQPGLAGDFYEQYF
TRBD2,.,TRBJ2-7,TRBV10-2,CASSVLAGLYYEQYF
.,.,TRBJ2-7,TRBV27,CASSYSQGGFDEQYF
.,.,TRBJ2-1,TRBV6-5,CASSYRLVDNEQFF
.,.,TRBJ1-2,TRBV27,CASSLGAEYGYTF
TRBD1,.,TRBJ2-3,TRBV4-3,CASSHRDRGSDTQYF
.,.,TRBJ1-1,TRBV9,CASSDGRDTMNTEAFF
TRBD2,.,TRBJ2-7,TRBV27,CASSISGDYEQYF
.,.,TRBJ1-1,TRBV30,CAWSAKYRVKTEAFF
.,.,TRBJ1-5,TRBV12-1,CASSPETRDSLIPSPNQPQHF
TRBD2,once,TRBJ2-7,TRBV7-9,CASSLAMGLDYEQYF
TRBD1,.,TRBJ1-2,TRBV29-1,CSVEDEGAGFGYGYTF
TRBD1,.,TRBJ1-1,TRBV11-2,CASSTRQGSNTEAFF
.,.,TRBJ1-1,TRBV10-1,CASSGREDTEAFF
.,.,TRBJ1-2,TRBV27,CASSLYYGDTNYGYTF
TRBD1,.,TRBJ2-7,TRBV7-8,CASSDGQDPAYHEQYF